The 26 T cell receptor beta chains below were found in one sample sequenced in a study of cytomegalovirus exposure and HLA in healthy donors. Measured with immunoSEQ multiplex PCR; TCRdb has only the in-frame clones, and not every one. The table shows about 330,000 clones, with roughly 89% occurring only once. Sequenced sample: PBMCs. The receptors stem from a woman between 18 and 30 years old in good health and CMV-seronegative.

The CDR3 loop is CASSRTGDATNEKLFF. CDR3 nucleotide sequence: TGCGCCAGCAGCCGGACAGGGGACGCAACTAATGAAAAACTGTTTTTT. V usage is TRBV4-1 and J usage is TRBJ1-4; 9 bases are a match to TRBD1. Germline CDR1 and CDR2: MGHRA and YSYEKL. The V gene end was trimmed by 4 bases and the J gene end by 0 bases; junction bases not matched to a gene: 3. The CDR3 is 16 amino acids.

The rearrangement links TRBV5-1 to TRBJ2-7; maybe TRBD2 (6 bases). With 4 bases removed from V and 0 bases from J, the gap between germline ends came to 11 bases. Germline values: CDR1 SGHRS, CDR2 YFSETQ. This CDR3 is 14 amino acids long. The CDR3 reads CASSGDLSSYEQYF. As DNA, the CDR3 is TGCGCCAGCAGCGGGGACTTGAGCTCCTACGAGCAGTACTTC. Full variable domain (outside the CDR3, taken from reference TRBV5-1 and TRBJ2-7): KAGVTQTPRYLIKTRGQQVTLSCSPISGHRSVSWYQQTPGQGLQFLFEYFSETQRNKGNFPGRFSGRQFSNSRSEMNVSTLELGDSALYLCASSGDLSSYEQYFGPGTRLTVT.

In this sample, this clone turned up once. This rearrangement joins TRBV5-1 to TRBJ1-3, with a weak D call TRBD1 (6 bases). In germline, CDR1 is SGHRS, CDR2 YFSETQ. Trimming took 7 bases from V and 1 from J, leaving 12 bases between them. CDR3 length: 14 amino acids. In nucleotides, the CDR3 is TGCGCCAGCCGCCAGGGGTTATCTGGAAACACCATATATTTT. As protein: CASRQGLSGNTIYF.

V usage is TRBV7-2 and J usage is TRBJ2-2, with D maybe TRBD1 (5 bases). V gave up 2 bases and J gave up 4 bases, with 23 bases separating them. The CDR3 extends over 19 amino acids. The germline gives CDR1 SGHTA, CDR2 FQGNSA. CDR3 residues: CASSLSLVGWGQGTGELFF. The CDR3 DNA reads as TGTGCCAGCAGCTTATCGTTGGTTGGGTGGGGTCAGGGCACCGGGGAGCTGTTTTTT. Together with reference TRBV7-2 and TRBJ2-2, the CDR3 gives the full variable domain: GAGVSQSPSNKVTEKGKDVELRCDPISGHTALYWYRQSLGQGLEFLIYFQGNSAPDKSGLPSDRFSAERTGGSVSTLTIQRTQQEDSAVYLCASSLSLVGWGQGTGELFFGEGSRLTVL.

V is TRBV27 and J is TRBJ2-1; D perhaps matches TRBD2 (6 bases). This CDR3 is built from 17 residues. Per germline, CDR1 MNHEY and CDR2 SMNVEV (reference sequence). V lost 5 bases to trimming and J lost 5 bases, with 22 bases between them. The CDR3 region is CASSPDSPTRVHNEQFF. CDR3 DNA sequence: TGTGCCAGCAGTCCCGATTCCCCGACTAGGGTACACAATGAGCAGTTCTTC.

Comments on this clone: The same CDR3 is also encoded by other DNA sequences in this sample. The rearrangement joins TRBV2 to TRBJ2-7, with a possible D match to TRBD1 (6 bases). With 2 bases removed from V and 3 bases from J, the gap between germline ends came to 11 bases. Germline values: CDR1 SNHLY, CDR2 FYNNEI. This CDR3 region has 14 residues. CDR3 protein: CASSEQGSLYEQYF. In DNA, the CDR3 is TGTGCCAGCAGTGAACAGGGGTCTCTCTACGAGCAGTACTTC.

The V gene is TRBV9, the J gene TRBJ2-1; TRBD2 matches 10 bases. V was clipped by 2 bases and J by 4 bases; unmatched bases: 3. CDR1 and CDR2 (germline): SGDLS, YYNGEE. This CDR3 is built from 15 residues. CDR3 sequence (DNA): TGTGCCAGCAGCGTGATAGCGGGAGGTTACAATGAGCAGTTCTTC. Translated: CASSVIAGGYNEQFF.

The V and J genes are TRBV28 and TRBJ2-2; 7 nucleotides agree with TRBD2. V dropped 8 bases and J dropped 0; count of bases not matched to a gene: 12. The length of the CDR3 is 17 residues. CDR1 and CDR2 (germline): MDHEN, SYDVKM. In nucleotides, the CDR3 is TGTGCCAGCGAACCGTCGGTGGGAGGGCCGAACACCGGGGAGCTGTTTTTT. It yields the protein CASEPSVGGPNTGELFF.

The chain has TRBV6-5 and TRBJ1-4, with 8 bases identical to TRBD1. The CDR3 length is 15 residues. V lost 4 bases and J lost 3; bases outside the gene matches: 4. Germline loops: CDR1 MNHEY, CDR2 SVGAGI. CDR3 region: CASSLGQEPNEKLFF. CDR3 nucleotides: TGTGCCAGCAGTTTGGGACAGGAGCCTAATGAAAAACTGTTTTTT.

The chain couples TRBV4-2 to TRBJ1-1; D is uncertain. V was trimmed by 0 bases and J by 7 bases, leaving 6 bases between them. The CDR3 runs to 12 residues. CDR1 is LGHNA, CDR2 YNFKEQ, per germline. DNA of the CDR3: TGTGCCAGCAGCCAAGATTTCCTTGAAGCTTTCTTT. Amino acids: CASSQDFLEAFF.

The chain uses TRBV9 and TRBJ2-4, with 8 positions matching TRBD1. From germline, CDR1 is SGDLS and CDR2 YYNGEE. The CDR3 has 15 residues. J gave up 6 bases and V 0 bases, and 5 bases lay outside the gene matches. CDR3 protein: CASSVVRDRLNIQYF. CDR3 in DNA: TGTGCCAGCAGCGTAGTTAGGGACAGGCTAAACATTCAGTACTTC.

This clone was counted only a few times. This chain uses TRBV9 with TRBJ1-2; TRBD1 matches 10 bases. This CDR3 has 15 residues. The ends lost 3 bases at V and 2 bases at J; junction bases unmatched: 4. The germline V gene has CDR1 SGDLS and CDR2 YYNGEE. Here the CDR3 DNA reads TGTGCCAGCAGCGAAGGACAGGGGGAGAACTATGGCTACACCTTC. Its translation is CASSEGQGENYGYTF.

This chain links TRBV18 with TRBJ2-1; D perhaps matches TRBD2 (6 bases). V lost 2 bases, J lost 10 bases, and 6 bases lay in between. This CDR3 is 11 amino acids long. Germline V lookup: CDR1 KGHSH, CDR2 LQKENI. CDR3 coding DNA: TGTGCCAGCTCACCAGGGGGGGAGCAGTTCTTC. Amino acid sequence: CASSPGGEQFF.

J is TRBJ2-3 and V is TRBV2, with 7 nucleotides matching TRBD1. The CDR3 spans 16 residues. CDR1 is SNHLY, CDR2 FYNNEI, per germline. The V segment lost 6 bases and the J segment 6 bases; nucleotides outside the gene matches: 15. In DNA, the CDR3 is TGTGCCAGCAGCGCCGGGACAGACTTTGCTTGGGATACGCAGTATTTT. Translated: CASSAGTDFAWDTQYF.

The rearrangement joins TRBV19 to TRBJ1-5; D may be TRBD1 (6 bases). The V end was cut by 8 bases, the J end by 9 bases, with 20 bases between. Per germline, CDR1 LNHDA and CDR2 SQIVND (reference sequence). The CDR3 spans 14 residues. Here the CDR3 reads CASEEGWGLRPQHF. CDR3 DNA: TGTGCCAGTGAAGAAGGGTGGGGGCTTCGGCCCCAGCATTTT.

The V call is TRBV6-4, the J call TRBJ2-1; D might be TRBD2 (5 bases). Germline-derived CDR1 and CDR2 are MRHNA and SNTAGT. The CDR3 is 14 amino acids. Trimming removed 2 bases at V and 8 bases at J, with 13 bases between. The CDR3 loop is CASSDIASIDEQFF. The CDR3 nucleotides read TGTGCCAGCAGTGACATTGCTAGCATAGATGAGCAGTTCTTC.

The V gene is TRBV13, the J gene TRBJ1-1; D ambiguous. The CDR3 loop spans 14 amino acids. Germline V lookup: CDR1 PRHDT, CDR2 FYEKMQ (reference sequence). V gave up 3 bases and J gave up 1 base, with 9 bases separating them. Here the CDR3 DNA reads TGTGCCAGCAGCTTGCGGCAAACGAACACTGAAGCTTTCTTT. As protein: CASSLRQTNTEAFF.

V is TRBV28 and J is TRBJ2-5; 9 bases map to TRBD1. There are 14 residues in the CDR3. The germline V gene has CDR1 MDHEN and CDR2 SYDVKM. J was trimmed by 8 bases and V by 2 bases; bases with no gene match: 6. The CDR3 reads CASSLPGQGFTQYF. The CDR3 region has the DNA TGTGCCAGCAGTTTACCGGGACAGGGATTCACCCAGTACTTC.

The chain employs TRBV7-9 and TRBJ2-1; tentatively, D is TRBD1 (5 bases). This CDR3 has 16 amino acids. Germline V gives CDR1 SEHNR, CDR2 FQNEAQ (reference sequence). V was cut by 1 base and J by 5 bases, with 15 bases left in between. CDR3 sequence (DNA): TGTGCCAGCAGCTTAGTTTCCAGGGTAGGGGACAATGAGCAGTTCTTC. This gives the protein CASSLVSRVGDNEQFF.

V gene TRBV9 combines with J gene TRBJ2-7, with 7 bases identical to TRBD2. After removal of 8 bases from V and 3 bases from J, the junction contained 11 bases not matched to a gene. This CDR3 is 14 amino acids long. Germline CDR1 reads SGDLS; CDR2 reads YYNGEE. CDR3 sequence (DNA): TGTGCCAGTGGAGGGCGGGAGAACTTCTACGAGCAGTACTTC. The encoded protein is CASGGRENFYEQYF.

The chain combines TRBV10-3 with TRBJ2-7, with 8 bases aligning to TRBD1. J gave up 5 bases and V 4 bases, and 7 bases lay outside the gene matches. The germline CDR1 and CDR2 sequences are ENHRY and SYGVKD. The CDR3 is 14 amino acids. The CDR3 nucleotides are TGTGCCATCAGTGTGGGACAGGACGTCAACGAGCAGTACTTC. It encodes CAISVGQDVNEQYF.

This clone was seen a handful of times. This chain uses TRBV6-6 with TRBJ1-2, with 8 positions matching TRBD1. From germline, CDR1 is MNHNY and CDR2 SVGAGI (reference sequence). CDR3 length: 12 amino acids. Trimming took 11 bases from V and 4 from J; bases not matched to a gene: 6. CDR3 in amino acids: CAGTGPSYGYTF. CDR3 DNA: TGTGCCGGGACAGGCCCCAGCTATGGCTACACCTTC.

Worth noting for this clone: In the same sample, other DNA sequences code for this CDR3. The chain has TRBV6-5 and TRBJ1-4; D is unresolved. The germline V gene has CDR1 MNHEY and CDR2 SVGAGI. The germline V and J ends were trimmed by 0 bases and 7 bases, with 6 bases remaining between them. The CDR3 sequence is 13 residues long. Here the CDR3 reads CASSYSSGEKLFF. In DNA, the CDR3 is TGTGCCAGCAGTTACTCGAGTGGTGAAAAACTGTTTTTT.

This rearrangement joins TRBV28 to TRBJ1-4; 8 bases are shared with TRBD1. The germline V gene has CDR1 MDHEN and CDR2 SYDVKM. The V and J ends lost 11 bases and 6 bases, in that order; junction bases with no gene match: 11. This CDR3 has 14 residues. CDR3 protein: CAVRRQGMDEKLFF. The CDR3, as DNA: TGTGCCGTCCGTAGACAGGGGATGGATGAAAAACTGTTTTTT.

V is TRBV9 and J is TRBJ2-7, with D possibly matching TRBD2 (6 bases). The length of the CDR3 is 15 residues. The germline CDR1 and CDR2 sequences are SGDLS and YYNGEE. Trimming took 1 base from V and 0 from J, leaving 11 bases between them. The CDR3: CASSVYAGSSYEQYF. The CDR3 DNA reads TGTGCCAGCAGCGTATATGCGGGGTCCTCCTACGAGCAGTACTTC.

J is TRBJ2-3 and V is TRBV5-1; possible D gene TRBD1, 5 bases. The CDR3 is 15 amino acids. The V gene lost 1 base and the J gene lost 1 base, with 10 bases spanning the gap. Per the germline V gene, CDR1 is SGHRS and CDR2 is YFSETQ. This chain's CDR3 is CASSLQGARTDTQYF. The CDR3 nucleotides read TGCGCCAGCAGCTTGCAGGGTGCGCGCACAGATACGCAGTATTTT.